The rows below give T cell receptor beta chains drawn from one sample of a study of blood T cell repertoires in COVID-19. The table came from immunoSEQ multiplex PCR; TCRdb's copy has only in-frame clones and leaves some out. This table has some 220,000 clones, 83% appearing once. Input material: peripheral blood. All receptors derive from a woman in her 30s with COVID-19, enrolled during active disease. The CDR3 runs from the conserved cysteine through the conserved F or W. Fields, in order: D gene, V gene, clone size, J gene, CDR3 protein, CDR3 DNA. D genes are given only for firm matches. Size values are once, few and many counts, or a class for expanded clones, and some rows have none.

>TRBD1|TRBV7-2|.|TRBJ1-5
CASSLGLQGTNQPQHF
TGTGCCAGCAGCTTAGGTCTACAGGGGACCAATCAGCCCCAGCATTTT
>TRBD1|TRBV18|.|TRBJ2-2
CASSPDRAGELFF
TGTGCCAGCTCACCAGACAGGGCCGGGGAGCTGTTTTTT
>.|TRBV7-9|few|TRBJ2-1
CASSTGNEQFF
TGTGCCAGCAGTACGGGGAATGAGCAGTTCTTC
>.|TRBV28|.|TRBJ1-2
CASSSATAVYGYTF
TGTGCCAGCAGTTCAGCAACAGCCGTCTATGGCTACACCTTC
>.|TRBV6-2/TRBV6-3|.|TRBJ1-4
CASSQGREPTNEKLFF
TGTGCCAGCAGTCAGGGGCGAGAACCAACTAATGAAAAACTGTTTTTT
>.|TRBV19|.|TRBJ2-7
CASSPRQLTYEQYF
TGTGCCAGTAGTCCCCGACAGCTAACCTACGAGCAGTACTTC
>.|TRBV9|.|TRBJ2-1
CASSVGADYNEQFF
TGTGCCAGCAGCGTAGGGGCAGATTACAATGAGCAGTTCTTC
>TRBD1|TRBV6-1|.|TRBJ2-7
CASSEAGTGFYEQYF
TGTGCCAGCAGTGAAGCCGGGACAGGGTTCTACGAGCAGTACTTC
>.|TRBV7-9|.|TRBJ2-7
CASSWPRASYEQYF
TGTGCCAGCAGCTGGCCGAGGGCCTCCTACGAGCAGTACTTC
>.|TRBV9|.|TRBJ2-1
CASSVGLEYNEQFF
TGTGCCAGCAGCGTAGGCCTAGAGTACAATGAGCAGTTCTTC
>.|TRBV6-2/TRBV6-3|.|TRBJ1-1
CASSSQQGLGVNTEAFF
TGTGCCAGCAGTTCCCAACAGGGATTGGGGGTGAACACTGAAGCTTTCTTT
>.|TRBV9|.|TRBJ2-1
CASSSSGVNEQFF
TGTGCCAGCAGCTCATCGGGGGTCAATGAGCAGTTCTTC
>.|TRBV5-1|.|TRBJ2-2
CASSPGQNTGELFF
TGCGCCAGCAGCCCTGGACAAAACACCGGGGAGCTGTTTTTT
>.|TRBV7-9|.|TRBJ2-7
CASSLIPDSGSYEQYF
TGTGCCAGCAGCTTAATCCCCGACAGTGGTAGCTACGAGCAGTACTTC
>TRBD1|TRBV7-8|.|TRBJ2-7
CASSASRQGSPYEQYF
TGTGCCAGCAGCGCCAGCCGACAGGGGAGCCCCTACGAGCAGTACTTC
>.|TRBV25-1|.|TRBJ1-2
CASSEQGYGYTF
TGTGCCAGCAGTGAACAGGGATATGGCTACACCTTC
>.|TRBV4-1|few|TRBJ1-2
CASSQDPAGNYGYTF
TGCGCCAGCAGCCAAGATCCTGCAGGCAACTATGGCTACACCTTC
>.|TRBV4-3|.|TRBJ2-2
CASSQDDLRGAGELFF
TGCGCCAGCAGCCAGGACGATCTCCGCGGGGCCGGGGAGCTGTTTTTT
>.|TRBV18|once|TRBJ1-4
CASSPAGTNEKLFF
TGTGCCAGCTCACCAGCGGGAACTAATGAAAAACTGTTTTTT
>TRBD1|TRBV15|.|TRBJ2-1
CATGTGGGGNEQFF
TGTGCCACCGGCACAGGGGGCGGCGGGAATGAGCAGTTCTTC
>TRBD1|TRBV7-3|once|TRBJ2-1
CASSPTGAGYEQFF
TGTGCCAGCAGCCCGACAGGGGCAGGCTATGAGCAGTTCTTC
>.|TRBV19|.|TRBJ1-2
CASSRLGQNYGYTF
TGTGCCAGTAGTCGGCTAGGACAGAACTATGGCTACACCTTC
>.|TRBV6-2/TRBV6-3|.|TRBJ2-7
CASSYPRGGRSYEQYF
TGTGCCAGCAGTTACCCGAGGGGGGGCCGATCCTACGAGCAGTACTTC
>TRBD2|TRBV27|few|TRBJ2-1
CASSLSGLAGGREQFF
TGTGCCAGCAGTTTATCCGGGCTAGCGGGAGGTCGTGAGCAGTTCTTC
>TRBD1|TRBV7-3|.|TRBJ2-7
CASSLTGASYEQYF
TGTGCCAGCAGCCTAACAGGGGCCTCCTACGAGCAGTACTTC
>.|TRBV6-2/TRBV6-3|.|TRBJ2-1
CASSYSFRSGQFF
TGTGCCAGCAGTTACTCGTTCAGGTCCGGGCAGTTCTTC
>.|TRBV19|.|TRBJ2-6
CASSIGRGSSGANVLTF
TGTGCCAGTAGTATAGGAAGGGGTAGCTCTGGGGCCAACGTCCTGACTTTC
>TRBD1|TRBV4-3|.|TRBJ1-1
CASSQDTGGNTEAFF
TGCGCCAGCAGCCAAGACACAGGGGGCAACACTGAAGCTTTCTTT
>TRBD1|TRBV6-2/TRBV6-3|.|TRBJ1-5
CASSSPWTGNQQPQHF
TGTGCCAGCAGTTCGCCATGGACAGGTAACCAACAGCCCCAGCATTTT
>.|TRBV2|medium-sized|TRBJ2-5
CASTRITGTQYF
TGTGCCAGTACTAGAATAACTGGGACCCAGTACTTC
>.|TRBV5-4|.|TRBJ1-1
CASSPNPGAWAAFF
TGTGCCAGCAGCCCTAACCCGGGAGCTTGGGCAGCTTTCTTT
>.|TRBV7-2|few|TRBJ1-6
CASSLVAGENSPLHF
TGTGCCAGCAGCTTAGTTGCAGGGGAGAATTCACCCCTCCACTTT
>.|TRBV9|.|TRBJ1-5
CASSSALGQDQPQHF
TGTGCCAGCAGTTCAGCACTGGGGCAGGATCAGCCCCAGCATTTT